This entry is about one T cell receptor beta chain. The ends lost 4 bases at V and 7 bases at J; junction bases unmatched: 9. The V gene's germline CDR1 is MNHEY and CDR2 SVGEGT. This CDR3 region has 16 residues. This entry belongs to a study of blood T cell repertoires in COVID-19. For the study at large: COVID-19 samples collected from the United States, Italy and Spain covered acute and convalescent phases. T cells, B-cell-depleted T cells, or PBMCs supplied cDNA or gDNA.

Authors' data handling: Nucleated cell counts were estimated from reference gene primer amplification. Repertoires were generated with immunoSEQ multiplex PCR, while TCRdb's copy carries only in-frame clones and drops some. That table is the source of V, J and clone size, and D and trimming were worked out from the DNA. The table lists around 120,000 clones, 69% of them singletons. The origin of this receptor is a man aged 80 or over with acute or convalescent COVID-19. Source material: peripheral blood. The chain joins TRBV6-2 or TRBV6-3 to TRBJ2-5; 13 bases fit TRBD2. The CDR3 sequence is CASSFRTSGGPWTQYF. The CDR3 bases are TGTGCCAGCAGTTTTAGGACTAGCGGGGGCCCCTGGACCCAGTACTTC.